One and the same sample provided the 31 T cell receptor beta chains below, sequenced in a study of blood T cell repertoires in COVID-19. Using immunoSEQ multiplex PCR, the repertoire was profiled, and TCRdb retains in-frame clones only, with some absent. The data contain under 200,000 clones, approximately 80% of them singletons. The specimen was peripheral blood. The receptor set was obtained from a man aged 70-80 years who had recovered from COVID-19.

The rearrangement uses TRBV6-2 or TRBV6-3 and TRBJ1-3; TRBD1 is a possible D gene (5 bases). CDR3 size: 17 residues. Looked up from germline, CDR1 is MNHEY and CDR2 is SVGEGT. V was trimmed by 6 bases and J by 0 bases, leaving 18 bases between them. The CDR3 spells CASSPRGGHVSGNTIYF. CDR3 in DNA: TGTGCCAGCAGCCCTCGGGGGGGTCATGTCTCTGGAAACACCATATATTTT.

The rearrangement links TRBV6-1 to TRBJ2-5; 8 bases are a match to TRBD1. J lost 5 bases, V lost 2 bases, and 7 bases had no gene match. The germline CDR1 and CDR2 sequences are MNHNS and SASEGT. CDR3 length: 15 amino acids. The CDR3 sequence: CASSERTGRLETQYF. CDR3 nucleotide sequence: TGTGCCAGCAGTGAAAGGACAGGGCGGTTGGAGACCCAGTACTTC.

This chain's CDR3 is CASIVVGDRNSPLHF. The CDR3 DNA reads TGTGCCAGTATTGTAGTAGGGGACAGAAATTCACCCCTCCACTTT. The chain carries TRBV19 and TRBJ1-6; TRBD1 matches at 7 bases. Germline V CDR1 and CDR2: LNHDA, SQIVND (reference sequence). Trimming took 7 bases from V and 7 from J; bases not matched to a gene: 10. The CDR3 consists of 15 residues.

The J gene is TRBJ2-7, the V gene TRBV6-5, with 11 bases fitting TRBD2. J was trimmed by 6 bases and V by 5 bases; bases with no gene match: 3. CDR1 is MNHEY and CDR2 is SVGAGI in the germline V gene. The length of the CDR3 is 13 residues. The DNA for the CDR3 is TGTGCCAGCAGTACTAGCGGGAGTCCCGAGCAGTACTTC. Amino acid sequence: CASSTSGSPEQYF.

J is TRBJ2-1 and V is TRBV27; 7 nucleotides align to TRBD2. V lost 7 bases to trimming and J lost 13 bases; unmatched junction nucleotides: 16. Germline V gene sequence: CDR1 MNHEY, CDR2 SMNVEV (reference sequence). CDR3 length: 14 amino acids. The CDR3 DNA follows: TGTGCCAGCACTCCGAACGTACGGGAGGCAGGACAGTTCTTC. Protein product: CASTPNVREAGQFF.

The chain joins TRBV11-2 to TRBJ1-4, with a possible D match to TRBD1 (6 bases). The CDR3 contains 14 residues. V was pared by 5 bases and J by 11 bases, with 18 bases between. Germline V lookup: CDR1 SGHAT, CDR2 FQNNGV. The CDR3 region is CASSPTGPLGKLFF. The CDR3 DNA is TGTGCCAGCAGCCCAACAGGGCCGCTGGGCAAACTGTTTTTT.

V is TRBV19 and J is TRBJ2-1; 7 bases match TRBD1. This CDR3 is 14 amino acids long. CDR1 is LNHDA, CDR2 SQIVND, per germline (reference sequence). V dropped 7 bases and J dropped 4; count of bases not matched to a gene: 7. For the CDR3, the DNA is TGTGCCAGTAAGCCGGGACAGCCTTACAATGAGCAGTTCTTC. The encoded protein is CASKPGQPYNEQFF.

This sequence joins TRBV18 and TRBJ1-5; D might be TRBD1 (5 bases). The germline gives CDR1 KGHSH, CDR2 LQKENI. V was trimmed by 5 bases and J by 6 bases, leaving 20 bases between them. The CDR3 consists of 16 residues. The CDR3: CASSGGVGGAGQPQHF. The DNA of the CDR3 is TGTGCCAGCTCAGGAGGGGTCGGAGGAGCGGGTCAGCCCCAGCATTTT.

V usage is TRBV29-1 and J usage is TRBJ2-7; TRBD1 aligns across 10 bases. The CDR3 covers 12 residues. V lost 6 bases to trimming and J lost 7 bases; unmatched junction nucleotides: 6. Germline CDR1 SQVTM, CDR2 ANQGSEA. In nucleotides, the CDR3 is TGCAGCGTCGGGACAGGGGAAATAGAGCAGTACTTC. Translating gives CSVGTGEIEQYF.

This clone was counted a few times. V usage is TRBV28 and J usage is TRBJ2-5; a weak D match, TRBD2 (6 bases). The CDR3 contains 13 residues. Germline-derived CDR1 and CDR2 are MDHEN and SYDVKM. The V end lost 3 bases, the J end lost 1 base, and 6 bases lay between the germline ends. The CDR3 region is CASSFGGQETQYF. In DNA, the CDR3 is TGTGCCAGCAGTTTCGGGGGCCAAGAGACCCAGTACTTC. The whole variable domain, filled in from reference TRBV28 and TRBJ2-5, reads DVKVTQSSRYLVKRTGEKVFLECVQDMDHENMFWYRQDPGLGLRLIYFSYDVKMKEKGDIPEGYSVSREKKERFSLILESASTNQTSMYLCASSFGGQETQYFGPGTRLLVL.

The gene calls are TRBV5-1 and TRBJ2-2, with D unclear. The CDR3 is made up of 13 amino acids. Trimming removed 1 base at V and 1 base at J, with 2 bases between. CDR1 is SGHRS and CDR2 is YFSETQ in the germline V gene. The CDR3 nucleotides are TGCGCCAGCAGCTTGCAGAACACCGGGGAGCTGTTTTTT. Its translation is CASSLQNTGELFF.

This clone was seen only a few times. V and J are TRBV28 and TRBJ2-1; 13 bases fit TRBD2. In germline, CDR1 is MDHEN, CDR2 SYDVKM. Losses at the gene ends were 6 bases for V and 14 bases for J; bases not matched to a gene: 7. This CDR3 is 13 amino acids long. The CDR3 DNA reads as TGTGCCAGCAGAACTAGCGGGAGGGCGTTAGAGTTCTTC. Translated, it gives CASRTSGRALEFF.

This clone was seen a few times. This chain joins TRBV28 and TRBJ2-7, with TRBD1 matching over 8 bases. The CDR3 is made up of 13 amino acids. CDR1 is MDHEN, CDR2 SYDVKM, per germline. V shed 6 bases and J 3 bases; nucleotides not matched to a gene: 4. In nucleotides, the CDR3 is TGTGCCAGCAGCCCAGGGGGCGACTACGAGCAGTACTTC. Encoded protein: CASSPGGDYEQYF.

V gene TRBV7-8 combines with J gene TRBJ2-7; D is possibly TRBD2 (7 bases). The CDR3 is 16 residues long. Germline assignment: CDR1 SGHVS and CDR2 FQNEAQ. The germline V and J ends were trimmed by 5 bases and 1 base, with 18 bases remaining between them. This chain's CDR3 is CASSRGGPSGSYEQYF. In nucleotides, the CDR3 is TGTGCCAGCAGCCGTGGGGGCCCTAGCGGTTCCTACGAGCAGTACTTC.

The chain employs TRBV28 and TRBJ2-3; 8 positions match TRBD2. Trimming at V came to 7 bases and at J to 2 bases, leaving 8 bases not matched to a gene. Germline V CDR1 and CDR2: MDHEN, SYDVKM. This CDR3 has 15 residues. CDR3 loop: CASTQLAGPTDTQYF. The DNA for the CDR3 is TGTGCCAGCACTCAGTTAGCGGGGCCCACAGATACGCAGTATTTT.

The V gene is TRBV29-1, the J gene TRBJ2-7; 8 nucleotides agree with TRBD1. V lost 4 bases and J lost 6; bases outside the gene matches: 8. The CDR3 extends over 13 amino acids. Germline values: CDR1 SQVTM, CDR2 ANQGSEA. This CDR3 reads CSVGHQGAGEQYF. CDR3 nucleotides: TGCAGCGTTGGACACCAGGGGGCTGGCGAGCAGTACTTC.

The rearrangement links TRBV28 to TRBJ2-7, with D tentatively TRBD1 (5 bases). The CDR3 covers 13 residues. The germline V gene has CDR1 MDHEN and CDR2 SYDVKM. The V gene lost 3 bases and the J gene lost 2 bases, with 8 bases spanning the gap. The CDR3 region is CASSLTAPYEQYF. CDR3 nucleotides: TGTGCCAGCAGTTTGACAGCTCCCTACGAGCAGTACTTC.

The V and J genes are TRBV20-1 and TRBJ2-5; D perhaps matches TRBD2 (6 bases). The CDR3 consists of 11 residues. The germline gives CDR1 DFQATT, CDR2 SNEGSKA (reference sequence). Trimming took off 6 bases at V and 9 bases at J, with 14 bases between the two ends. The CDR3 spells CSAAGWGAQYF. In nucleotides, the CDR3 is TGCAGTGCGGCGGGGTGGGGGGCCCAGTACTTC.

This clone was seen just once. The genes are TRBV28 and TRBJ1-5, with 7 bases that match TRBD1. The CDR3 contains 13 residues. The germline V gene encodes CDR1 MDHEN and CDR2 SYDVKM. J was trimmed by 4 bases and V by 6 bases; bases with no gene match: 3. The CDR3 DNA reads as TGTGCCAGCAGAAAACAGGGGAATCAGCCCCAGCATTTT. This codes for CASRKQGNQPQHF.

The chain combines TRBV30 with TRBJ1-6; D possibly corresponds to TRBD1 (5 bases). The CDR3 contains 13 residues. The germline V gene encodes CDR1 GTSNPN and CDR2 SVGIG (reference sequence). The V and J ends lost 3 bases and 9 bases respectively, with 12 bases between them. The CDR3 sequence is CAWRNDRISPLHF. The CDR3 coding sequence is TGTGCCTGGAGGAACGACAGAATTTCACCCCTCCACTTT.

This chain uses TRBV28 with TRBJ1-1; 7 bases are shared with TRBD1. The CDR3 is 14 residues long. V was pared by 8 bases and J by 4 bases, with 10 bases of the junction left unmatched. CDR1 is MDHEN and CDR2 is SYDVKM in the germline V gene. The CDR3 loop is CASSTPGTVTEAFF. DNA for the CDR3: TGTGCCAGCTCAACTCCTGGGACAGTCACTGAAGCTTTCTTT.

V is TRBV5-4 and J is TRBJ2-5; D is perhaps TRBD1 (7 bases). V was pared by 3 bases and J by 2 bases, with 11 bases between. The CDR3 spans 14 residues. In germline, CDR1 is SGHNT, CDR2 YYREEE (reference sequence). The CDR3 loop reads CASSSQGGQETQYF. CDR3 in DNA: TGTGCCAGCAGCTCCCAGGGGGGACAAGAGACCCAGTACTTC.

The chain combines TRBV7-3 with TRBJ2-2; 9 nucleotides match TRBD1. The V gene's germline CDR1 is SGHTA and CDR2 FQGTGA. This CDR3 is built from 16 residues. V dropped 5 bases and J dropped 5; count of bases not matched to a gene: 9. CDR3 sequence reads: CASSLRTGVGTGELFF. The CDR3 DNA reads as TGTGCCAGCAGCCTGAGGACAGGGGTGGGGACCGGGGAGCTGTTTTTT.

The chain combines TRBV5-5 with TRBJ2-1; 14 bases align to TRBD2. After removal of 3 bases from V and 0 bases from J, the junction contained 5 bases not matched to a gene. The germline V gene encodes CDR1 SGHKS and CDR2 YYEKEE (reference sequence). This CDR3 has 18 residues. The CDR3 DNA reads TGTGCCAGCAGCTCGGGACTAGCGGGAGTGTACTCCTACAATGAGCAGTTCTTC. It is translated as CASSSGLAGVYSYNEQFF.

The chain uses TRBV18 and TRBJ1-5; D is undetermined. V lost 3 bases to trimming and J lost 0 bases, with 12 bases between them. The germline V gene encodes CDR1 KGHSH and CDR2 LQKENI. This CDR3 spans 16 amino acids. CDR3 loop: CASSPTGSHSNQPQHF. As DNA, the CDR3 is TGTGCCAGCTCACCCACGGGAAGTCATAGCAATCAGCCCCAGCATTTT.

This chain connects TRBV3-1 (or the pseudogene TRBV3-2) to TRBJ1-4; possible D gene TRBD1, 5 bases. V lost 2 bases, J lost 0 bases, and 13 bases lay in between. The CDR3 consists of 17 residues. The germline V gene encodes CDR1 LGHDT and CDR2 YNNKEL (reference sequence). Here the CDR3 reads CASSQTRDSATNEKLFF. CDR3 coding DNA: TGTGCCAGCAGCCAAACCCGGGACTCCGCAACTAATGAAAAACTGTTTTTT.

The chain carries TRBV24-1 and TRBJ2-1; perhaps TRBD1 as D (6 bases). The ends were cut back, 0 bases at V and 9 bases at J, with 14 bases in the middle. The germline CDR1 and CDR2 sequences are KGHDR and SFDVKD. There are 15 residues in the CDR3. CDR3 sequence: CATSDLGQGQGEQFF. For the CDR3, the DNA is TGTGCCACCAGTGATTTGGGGCAGGGGCAGGGTGAGCAGTTCTTC.

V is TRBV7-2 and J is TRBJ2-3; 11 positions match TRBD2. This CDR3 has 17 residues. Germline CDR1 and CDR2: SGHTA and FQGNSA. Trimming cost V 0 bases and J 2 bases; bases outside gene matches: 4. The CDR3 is CASSLAETSGNTDTQYF. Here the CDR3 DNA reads TGTGCCAGCAGCTTAGCTGAGACTAGCGGGAACACAGATACGCAGTATTTT.

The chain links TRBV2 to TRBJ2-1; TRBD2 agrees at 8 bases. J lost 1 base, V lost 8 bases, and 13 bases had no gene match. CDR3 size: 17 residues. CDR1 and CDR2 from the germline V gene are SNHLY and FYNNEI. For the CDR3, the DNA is TGTGCCAGCTCCCGGGAGGGGCCCGACAGATCCTACAATGAGCAGTTCTTC. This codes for CASSREGPDRSYNEQFF.

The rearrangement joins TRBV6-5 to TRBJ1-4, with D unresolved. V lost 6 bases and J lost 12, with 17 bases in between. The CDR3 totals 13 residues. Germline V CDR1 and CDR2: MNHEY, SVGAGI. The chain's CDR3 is CASSPGGRGELFF. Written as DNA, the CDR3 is TGTGCCAGCAGCCCCGGAGGACGCGGGGAACTGTTTTTT.

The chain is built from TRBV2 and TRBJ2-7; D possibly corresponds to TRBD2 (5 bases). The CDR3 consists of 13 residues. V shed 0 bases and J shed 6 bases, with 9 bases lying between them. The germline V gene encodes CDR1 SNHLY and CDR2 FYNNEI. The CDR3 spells CASSEARVSEQYF. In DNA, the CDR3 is TGTGCCAGCAGTGAAGCGAGGGTTTCCGAGCAGTACTTC.